Below are 10 T cell receptor beta chains sequenced from a single sample in a study of molecular identifiers for immune sequencing clone quantification. TCRdb passed the PCR reads through MiXCR, listing each CDR3 protein once. The table lists some 680,000 distinct CDR3 sequences, 25% of them singletons. Sequencing was carried out using naive CD8+ T cells from blood, with Jurkat cell RNA spiked in. As for subset: FACS-sorted CD8+CD4-CCR7+CD45RA+ naive T cells. These receptors came from a human donor in good health. Some libraries in this study had Jurkat cell RNA spiked in.

The chain combines TRBV11-2 with TRBJ2-7, with 10 bases fitting TRBD2. The length of the CDR3 is 14 residues. Germline V CDR1 and CDR2: SGHAT, FQNNGV. V was clipped by 5 bases and J by 5 bases; unmatched bases: 6. The CDR3 DNA sequence: TGTGCCAGCAGCACCAGCGGGAGGGCCCACGAGCAGTACTTC. Protein: CASSTSGRAHEQYF.

This sequence joins TRBV3-1 and TRBJ1-1; weak D call: TRBD1 (5 bases). From germline, CDR1 is LGHDT and CDR2 YNNKEL (reference sequence). V was shortened by 5 bases and J by 0 bases, with 22 bases between the two germline ends. CDR3 length: 18 amino acids. CDR3 residues: CASSEQRVRDRMNTEAFF. CDR3 coding DNA: TGTGCCAGCAGCGAACAGAGGGTGAGGGACCGAATGAACACTGAAGCTTTCTTT.

This clonotype was counted only a few times. The rearrangement joins TRBV12-3 or TRBV12-4 to TRBJ2-7; 7 nucleotides agree with TRBD1. V dropped 8 bases and J dropped 3; count of bases not matched to a gene: 19. The CDR3 is 17 residues long. The CDR3 DNA reads TGTGCCAGCGGTCCCCTAATGAGTTGGGACAGAGACTACGAGCAGTACTTC. Protein product: CASGPLMSWDRDYEQYF.

The gene calls are TRBV19 and TRBJ1-5, with D perhaps matching TRBD1 (5 bases). CDR1 is LNHDA, CDR2 SQIVND, per germline (reference sequence). This CDR3 contains 14 residues. V lost 2 bases, J lost 5 bases, and 10 bases lay in between. CDR3 protein: CASSIQGTYQPQHF. CDR3 bases: TGTGCCAGTAGTATACAGGGAACTTATCAGCCCCAGCATTTT. The whole variable domain, remainder taken from reference TRBV19 and TRBJ1-5, is DGGITQSPKYLFRKEGQNVTLSCEQNLNHDAMYWYRQDPGQGLRLIYYSQIVNDFQKGDIAEGYSVSREKKESFPLTVTSAQKNPTAFYLCASSIQGTYQPQHFGDGTRLSIL.

This clonotype was seen more than once but under ten times. The chain recombines TRBV28 with TRBJ2-7, with D perhaps TRBD1 or TRBD2 (5 bases each). This CDR3 is 18 amino acids long. The V end was cut by 5 bases, the J end by 2 bases, with 25 bases between. Germline CDR1 reads MDHEN; CDR2 reads SYDVKM. The CDR3 sequence: CASSTHTLTGTKTYEQYF. The CDR3 nucleotides read TGTGCCAGCAGTACCCATACCTTAACCGGGACGAAAACCTACGAGCAGTACTTC.

J is TRBJ2-2 and V is TRBV5-5; D is unresolved. V gave up 4 bases and J gave up 0 bases, with 7 bases separating them. Germline V CDR1 and CDR2: SGHKS, YYEKEE (reference sequence). The CDR3 has 14 residues. CDR3 bases: TGTGCCAGCAGCAGACCGACGAACACCGGGGAGCTGTTTTTT. It is translated as CASSRPTNTGELFF.

This clonotype was picked up many times. This chain uses TRBV14 with TRBJ1-1; D might be TRBD1 (5 bases). The CDR3 runs 12 residues. Germline V gene sequence: CDR1 SGHDN, CDR2 FVKESK. V lost 3 bases to trimming and J lost 10 bases, with 12 bases between them. CDR3: CASSQDTFRAFF. In DNA form, the CDR3 reads TGTGCCAGCAGCCAGGACACCTTTCGAGCTTTCTTT.

V gene TRBV19 combines with J gene TRBJ2-7, with 11 bases matching TRBD2. The CDR3 runs 14 residues. The trim removed 8 bases at V and 3 bases at J, leaving 6 bases unmatched. Germline V gives CDR1 LNHDA, CDR2 SQIVND (reference sequence). The CDR3 nucleotides are TGTGCCAGTTGTCCTACTAGCGGGGGCTACGAGCAGTACTTC. Amino acid sequence: CASCPTSGGYEQYF.

In its sample, this clonotype was seen once. Its ends do not fully match the called genes, so a read error is possible. The chain couples TRBV20-1 to TRBJ2-7, with D perhaps TRBD1 or TRBD2 (5 bases each). This CDR3 comprises 13 residues. Germline-derived CDR1 and CDR2 are DFQATT and SNEGSKA (reference sequence). The CDR3 coding sequence is TGCAGTGTTAGACGGGGCACCTCCTACGAGCAGTACTTC. Translated: CSVRRGTSYEQYF.

This clonotype was picked up many times. The chain is built from TRBV5-5 and TRBJ2-3, with 8 nucleotides matching TRBD1. Germline lookup yields CDR1 SGHKS and CDR2 YYEKEE (reference sequence). CDR3 length: 18 residues. J was trimmed by 2 bases and V by 0 bases; bases with no gene match: 11. CDR3 sequence reads: CASSLAYTGTGVTDTQYF. The DNA for the CDR3 is TGTGCCAGCAGCTTGGCCTACACCGGGACAGGAGTCACAGATACGCAGTATTTT. Full variable domain (rest looked up from reference TRBV5-5 and TRBJ2-3): DAGVTQSPTHLIKTRGQQVTLRCSPISGHKSVSWYQQVLGQGPQFIFQYYEKEERGRGNFPDRFSARQFPNYSSELNVNALLLGDSALYLCASSLAYTGTGVTDTQYFGPGTRLTVL.